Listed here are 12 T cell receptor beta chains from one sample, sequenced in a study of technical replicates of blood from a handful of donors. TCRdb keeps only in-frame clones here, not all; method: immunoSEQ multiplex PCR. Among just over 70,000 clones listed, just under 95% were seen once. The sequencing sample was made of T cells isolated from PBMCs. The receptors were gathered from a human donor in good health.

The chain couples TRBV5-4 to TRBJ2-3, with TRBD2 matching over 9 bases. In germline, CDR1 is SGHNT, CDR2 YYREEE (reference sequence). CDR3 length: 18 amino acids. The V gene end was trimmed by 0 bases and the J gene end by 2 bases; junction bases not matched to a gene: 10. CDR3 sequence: CASSLEGWREGYTDTQYF. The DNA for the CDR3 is TGTGCCAGCAGCTTGGAGGGCTGGCGGGAGGGTTACACAGATACGCAGTATTTT. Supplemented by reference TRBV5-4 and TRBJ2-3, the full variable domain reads ETGVTQSPTHLIKTRGQQVTLRCSSQSGHNTVSWYQQALGQGPQFIFQYYREEENGRGNFPPRFSGLQFPNYSSELNVNALELDDSALYLCASSLEGWREGYTDTQYFGPGTRLTVL.

CDR3 DNA sequence: TGTGCCTGCAAAGCCCACTTAAACACCGGGGAGCTGTTTTTT. Translation gives CACKAHLNTGELFF. This chain joins TRBV30 and TRBJ2-2; D remains ambiguous. V was cut by 6 bases and J by 2 bases, with 13 bases left in between. The CDR3 has 14 residues. Germline CDR1 and CDR2: GTSNPN and SVGIG (reference sequence). Full variable domain (rest looked up from reference TRBV30 and TRBJ2-2): SQTIHQWPATLVQPVGSPLSLECTVEGTSNPNLYWYRQAAGRGLQLLFYSVGIGQISSEVPQNLSASRPQDRQFILSSKKLLLSDSGFYLCACKAHLNTGELFFGEGSRLTVL.

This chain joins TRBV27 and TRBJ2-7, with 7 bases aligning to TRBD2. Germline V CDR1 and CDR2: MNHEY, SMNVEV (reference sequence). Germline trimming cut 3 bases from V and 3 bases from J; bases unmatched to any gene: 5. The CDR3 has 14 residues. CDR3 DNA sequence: TGTGCCAGCAGTTTCGCGGGAGATAACTACGAGCAGTACTTC. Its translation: CASSFAGDNYEQYF.

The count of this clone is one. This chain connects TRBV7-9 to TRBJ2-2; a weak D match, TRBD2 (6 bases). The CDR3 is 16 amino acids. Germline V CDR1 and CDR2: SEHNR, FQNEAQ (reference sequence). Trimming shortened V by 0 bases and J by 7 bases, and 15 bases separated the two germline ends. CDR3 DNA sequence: TGTGCCAGCAGCTTAGCGGGTAGCGGAGGAGGCGGGGAGCTGTTTTTT. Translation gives CASSLAGSGGGGELFF. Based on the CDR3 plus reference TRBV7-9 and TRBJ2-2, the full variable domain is DTGVSQNPRHKITKRGQNVTFRCDPISEHNRLYWYRQTLGQGPEFLTYFQNEAQLEKSRLLSDRFSAERPKGSFSTLEIQRTEQGDSAMYLCASSLAGSGGGGELFFGEGSRLTVL.

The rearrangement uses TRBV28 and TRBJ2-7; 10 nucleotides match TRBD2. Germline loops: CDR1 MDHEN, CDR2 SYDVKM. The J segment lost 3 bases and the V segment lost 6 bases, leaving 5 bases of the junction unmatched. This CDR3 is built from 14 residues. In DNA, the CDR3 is TGTGCCAGCAGAACTAGCGGGATTTACTACGAGCAGTACTTC. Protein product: CASRTSGIYYEQYF.

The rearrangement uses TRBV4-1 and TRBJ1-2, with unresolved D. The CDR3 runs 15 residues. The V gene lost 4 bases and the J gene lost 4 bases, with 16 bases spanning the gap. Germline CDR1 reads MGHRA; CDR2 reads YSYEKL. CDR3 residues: CASSRKLRDSYGYTF. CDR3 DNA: TGCGCCAGCAGCCGCAAACTACGGGATTCCTATGGCTACACCTTC.

The CDR3 bases are TGTGCCAGCAGCCCGATAACAGGGAGTACCACTGAAGCTTTCTTT. This codes for CASSPITGSTTEAFF. The chain employs TRBV11-3 and TRBJ1-1; tentatively, D is TRBD1 (6 bases). This CDR3 comprises 15 residues. Trimming took 5 bases from V and 4 from J, leaving 17 bases between them. Germline V gives CDR1 SGHNT, CDR2 YENEEA.

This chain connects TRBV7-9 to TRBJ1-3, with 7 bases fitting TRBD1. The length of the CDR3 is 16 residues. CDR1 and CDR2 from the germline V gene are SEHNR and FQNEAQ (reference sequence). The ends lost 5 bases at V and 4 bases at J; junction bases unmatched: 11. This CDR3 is CASSGGQALLGNTIYF. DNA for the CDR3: TGTGCCAGCAGCGGAGGACAGGCGTTACTAGGAAACACCATATATTTT.

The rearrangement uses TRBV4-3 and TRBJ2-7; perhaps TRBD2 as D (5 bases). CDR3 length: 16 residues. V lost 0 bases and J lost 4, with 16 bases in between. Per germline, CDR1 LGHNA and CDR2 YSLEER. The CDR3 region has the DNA TGCGCCAGCAGCCAAGACTGGAGCGGTAGCATTTACGAGCAGTACTTC. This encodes CASSQDWSGSIYEQYF.

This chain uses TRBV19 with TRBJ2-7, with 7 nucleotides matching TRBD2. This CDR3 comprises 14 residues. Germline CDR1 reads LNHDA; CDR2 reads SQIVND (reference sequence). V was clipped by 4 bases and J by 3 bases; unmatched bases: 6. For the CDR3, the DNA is TGTGCCAGTAGTAACCCAGCGGGGAGCTACGAGCAGTACTTC. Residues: CASSNPAGSYEQYF.

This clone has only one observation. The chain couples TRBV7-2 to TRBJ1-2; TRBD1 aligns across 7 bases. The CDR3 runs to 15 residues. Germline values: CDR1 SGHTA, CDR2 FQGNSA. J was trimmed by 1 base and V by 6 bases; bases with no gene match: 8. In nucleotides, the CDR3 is TGTGCCAGCAGGGTGGGGACAGCGAGTAACTATGGCTACACCTTC. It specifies CASRVGTASNYGYTF.

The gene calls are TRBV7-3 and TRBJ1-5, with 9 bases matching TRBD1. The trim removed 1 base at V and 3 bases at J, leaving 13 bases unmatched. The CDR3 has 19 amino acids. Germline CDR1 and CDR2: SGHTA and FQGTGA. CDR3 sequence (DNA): TGTGCCAGCAGCTTAAGGTGCCGGGACAGGGAGCCCTTCAATCAGCCCCAGCATTTT. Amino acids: CASSLRCRDREPFNQPQHF.